Below are 26 T cell receptor beta chains sequenced from a single sample in a study of blood T cell repertoires in COVID-19. Here immunoSEQ multiplex PCR was the method, and the copy in TCRdb shows in-frame clones only, minus some. The data hold about 180,000 clones, with nearly 90% observed a single time. The sample consisted of PBMCs or T cells enriched from blood (not recorded which). These receptors all stem from a woman between 35 and 50 years old with acute COVID-19.

The chain combines TRBV5-1 with TRBJ2-1, with D tentatively TRBD2 (6 bases). CDR3 size: 14 residues. With 4 bases removed from V and 6 bases from J, the gap between germline ends came to 14 bases. The germline CDR1 and CDR2 sequences are SGHRS and YFSETQ. The CDR3 spells CASSGWGTFNEQFF. In nucleotides, the CDR3 is TGCGCCAGCAGCGGGTGGGGGACTTTCAATGAGCAGTTCTTC.

In its sample, this clone was seen once. The rearrangement uses TRBV11-2 and TRBJ2-1; TRBD2 is a possible D gene (5 bases). The CDR3 runs 17 residues. V lost 5 bases to trimming and J lost 0 bases, with 17 bases between them. Germline V gene data show CDR1 as SGHAT and CDR2 as FQNNGV. Here the CDR3 reads CASSPRGGLGSYNEQFF. As DNA, the CDR3 is TGTGCCAGCAGCCCCCGCGGCGGGCTGGGCTCCTACAATGAGCAGTTCTTC.

J is TRBJ2-2 and V is TRBV29-1, with 11 bases lining up with TRBD1. This CDR3 has 14 residues. After removal of 3 bases from V and 6 bases from J, the junction contained 3 bases not matched to a gene. Germline V gives CDR1 SQVTM, CDR2 ANQGSEA. DNA for the CDR3: TGCAGCGTTGACCAGGGACAGGGGGCCGGGGAGCTGTTTTTT. It specifies CSVDQGQGAGELFF.

This clone came up a few times. CDR3 coding DNA: TGTGCCTGGAGTGGACTCGGGGTCAATGAGCAGTTCTTC. Protein: CAWSGLGVNEQFF. The gene calls are TRBV30 and TRBJ2-1; possibly TRBD2 for D (5 bases). This CDR3 is built from 13 residues. Germline values: CDR1 GTSNPN, CDR2 SVGIG (reference sequence). V shed 1 base and J shed 6 bases, with 10 bases lying between them.

The J gene is TRBJ1-5, the V gene TRBV27; 11 nucleotides line up with TRBD1. The CDR3 has 15 residues. The junction had 4 bases not matched to a gene; V was cut back by 3 bases and J by 6 bases. Germline CDR1 and CDR2: MNHEY and SMNVEV (reference sequence). CDR3 amino acids: CASSFRTGGGQPQHF. CDR3 nucleotides: TGTGCCAGCAGTTTTAGGACAGGGGGCGGTCAGCCCCAGCATTTT.

The rearrangement links TRBV19 to TRBJ2-1; 12 positions agree with TRBD2. This CDR3 is 19 amino acids long. The V segment lost 4 bases and the J segment 1 base; nucleotides outside the gene matches: 11. Germline values: CDR1 LNHDA, CDR2 SQIVND (reference sequence). CDR3 sequence reads: CASSNKASGRGVSYNEQFF. DNA of the CDR3: TGTGCCAGTAGTAACAAGGCTAGCGGGAGGGGGGTGTCCTACAATGAGCAGTTCTTC.

The CDR3 DNA is TGCGCCAGCAGCTTGGCAGGGCAGGAGCAGTTCTTC. Translation gives CASSLAGQEQFF. This rearrangement joins TRBV5-1 to TRBJ2-1; possible D gene TRBD1, 5 bases. The CDR3 sequence is 12 residues long. Per the germline V gene, CDR1 is SGHRS and CDR2 is YFSETQ. Trimming cost V 0 bases and J 10 bases, with 8 bases left between them.

The chain employs TRBV10-3 and TRBJ2-7; 14 bases align to TRBD2. V lost 4 bases, J lost 6 bases, and 5 bases stayed unmatched. The V gene's germline CDR1 is ENHRY and CDR2 SYGVKD. The CDR3 is 15 residues long. CDR3 nucleotides: TGTGCCATCAGTGCGGGACTAGCGGGGGATTTCGAGCAGTACTTC. Translated: CAISAGLAGDFEQYF.

Notes on this clone: The limits of the CDR3 on the DNA are not certain, so only TCRdb's listed CDR3 is given. The chain couples TRBV7-2 to TRBJ2-1; the DNA was not used to check the table's D call, TRBD2. Germline V lookup: CDR1 SGHTA, CDR2 FQGNSA. The CDR3 comprises 13 residues, both ends counted. CDR3 residues: CASSFGDGSTEFF.

V usage is TRBV6-5 and J usage is TRBJ1-2; 11 nucleotides agree with TRBD1. The V gene's germline CDR1 is MNHEY and CDR2 SVGAGI. The ends lost 6 bases at V and 5 bases at J; junction bases unmatched: 5. CDR3 length: 14 amino acids. The CDR3 sequence is CASSGTGGEYGYTF. The CDR3 region has the DNA TGTGCCAGCAGCGGGACAGGGGGAGAATATGGCTACACCTTC.

J is TRBJ1-1 and V is TRBV2, with D possibly being TRBD1 (6 bases). This CDR3 contains 13 residues. CDR1 and CDR2 from the germline V gene are SNHLY and FYNNEI. The V end lost 4 bases, the J end lost 6 bases, and 12 bases lay between the germline ends. The CDR3 nucleotides are TGTGCCAGCAGTGCGGGGGGGCAACCTGAAGCTTTCTTT. Translated: CASSAGGQPEAFF.

This chain uses TRBV4-1 with TRBJ2-1; 8 bases fit TRBD1. With 4 bases clipped from V and 8 bases from J, the junction kept 4 bases outside the gene matches. Germline-derived CDR1 and CDR2 are MGHRA and YSYEKL. This CDR3 spans 13 amino acids. The CDR3 DNA reads TGCGCCAGCAGCCCAGGACAGGGTCATGAGCAGTTCTTC. It encodes CASSPGQGHEQFF.

A note on this clone: This same CDR3 is encoded by further DNA sequences in the sample. This rearrangement joins TRBV7-9 to TRBJ1-5; TRBD1 is a possible D gene (6 bases). V gave up 4 bases and J gave up 1 base, with 11 bases separating them. Germline-derived CDR1 and CDR2 are SEHNR and FQNEAQ (reference sequence). The CDR3 spans 15 residues. The chain's CDR3 is CASSSGGRSNQPQHF. The CDR3 DNA reads as TGTGCCAGCAGCTCGGGGGGGCGAAGCAATCAGCCCCAGCATTTT.

This chain joins TRBV6-5 and TRBJ1-4; D gene unclear. Trimming removed 6 bases from V and 3 bases from J, with 8 bases in between. The germline CDR1 and CDR2 sequences are MNHEY and SVGAGI. The CDR3 loop spans 13 amino acids. Here the CDR3 DNA reads TGTGCCAGCAGGCGGGCTTCTAATGAAAAACTGTTTTTT. It encodes CASRRASNEKLFF.

The chain links TRBV28 to TRBJ1-1, with TRBD1 matching 7 bases. CDR3 length equals 15 residues. V shed 5 bases, J shed 3 bases, and the junction held 9 bases outside the gene matches. CDR1 MDHEN and CDR2 SYDVKM come from the germline V gene. The CDR3 sequence: CASSPGDRVDTEAFF. Written as DNA, the CDR3 is TGTGCCAGCAGTCCGGGCGACAGGGTAGACACTGAAGCTTTCTTT.

The chain is built from TRBV7-3 and TRBJ2-2; 14 bases fit TRBD2. The CDR3 covers 19 residues. Germline V gene data show CDR1 as SGHTA and CDR2 as FQGTGA. With 1 base clipped from V and 4 bases from J, the junction kept 8 bases outside the gene matches. CDR3 nucleotides: TGTGCCAGCAGCTTAAAGGGACTAGCGGGAGTCGGCGGCACCGGGGAGCTGTTTTTT. Protein: CASSLKGLAGVGGTGELFF.

The chain joins TRBV3-1 (or the pseudogene TRBV3-2) to TRBJ1-2; no definite D call. The V gene lost 0 bases and the J gene lost 8 bases, with 10 bases spanning the gap. The CDR3 totals 13 residues. Germline V lookup: CDR1 LGHDT, CDR2 YNNKEL (reference sequence). CDR3 DNA: TGTGCCAGCAGCCAAGATCAGAGGGTCGGCTACACCTTC. Encoded protein: CASSQDQRVGYTF.

This rearrangement joins TRBV5-1 to TRBJ1-1; 7 bases agree with TRBD1. Germline values: CDR1 SGHRS, CDR2 YFSETQ. The length of the CDR3 is 13 residues. The trim removed 6 bases at V and 1 base at J, leaving 3 bases unmatched. CDR3 loop: CASNRQGNTEAFF. Here the CDR3 DNA reads TGCGCCAGCAACAGACAGGGGAACACTGAAGCTTTCTTT. The full variable domain, completed using reference TRBV5-1 and TRBJ1-1, is KAGVTQTPRYLIKTRGQQVTLSCSPISGHRSVSWYQQTPGQGLQFLFEYFSETQRNKGNFPGRFSGRQFSNSRSEMNVSTLELGDSALYLCASNRQGNTEAFFGQGTRLTVV.

The chain is built from TRBV9 and TRBJ1-1; weak D call: TRBD1 (5 bases). CDR1 and CDR2 from the germline V gene are SGDLS and YYNGEE. Trimming pared 2 bases from V and 4 bases from J, leaving 12 bases between. This CDR3 spans 14 amino acids. The CDR3 spells CASSVSPQGTEAFF. CDR3 bases: TGTGCCAGCAGCGTTAGCCCCCAGGGCACTGAAGCTTTCTTT.

The chain combines TRBV12-3 or TRBV12-4 with TRBJ2-1; D is perhaps TRBD2 (5 bases). Trimming removed 5 bases at V and 8 bases at J, with 13 bases between. The CDR3 runs to 13 residues. The CDR3, as DNA: TGTGCCAGCAGTCCGGACTCTCGGGATGAGCAGTTCTTC. Translating it yields CASSPDSRDEQFF.

This chain connects TRBV11-2 to TRBJ2-5, with 9 bases lining up with TRBD1. The trim removed 0 bases at V and 5 bases at J, leaving 7 bases unmatched. Germline V gene lookup returns CDR1 SGHAT and CDR2 FQNNGV. The CDR3 has 16 amino acids. CDR3 bases: TGTGCCAGCAGCTTAGATAAAGGGACAGGGTGGGAGACCCAGTACTTC. It encodes CASSLDKGTGWETQYF.

The rearrangement uses TRBV5-1 and TRBJ2-5; a possible D gene is TRBD1 (6 bases). With 3 bases removed from V and 4 bases from J, the gap between germline ends came to 10 bases. The CDR3 is 13 amino acids. Germline CDR1 is SGHRS and CDR2 is YFSETQ. CDR3 DNA: TGCGCCAGCAGCTCAGGGGCGGGAGAGACCCAGTACTTC. Translating gives CASSSGAGETQYF.

This chain uses TRBV11-1 with TRBJ2-3; D ambiguous. V was pared by 1 base and J by 3 bases, with 5 bases between. The CDR3 sequence is 13 residues long. Per the germline V gene, CDR1 is SGHAT and CDR2 is FQDESV (reference sequence). For the CDR3, the DNA is TGTGCCAGCAGCTTAGGGCTGACAGATACGCAGTATTTT. Amino acid sequence: CASSLGLTDTQYF.

The J gene is TRBJ1-2, the V gene TRBV10-2; D is perhaps TRBD1 (5 bases). CDR1 WSHSY and CDR2 SAAADI come from the germline V gene. The CDR3 runs 17 residues. V gave up 3 bases and J gave up 2 bases, with 19 bases separating them. CDR3 amino acids: CASSEPSTGDGNYGYTF. Here the CDR3 DNA reads TGCGCCAGCAGTGAACCATCCACAGGTGATGGGAACTATGGCTACACCTTC.

V is TRBV7-6 and J is TRBJ1-1; D call uncertain. The germline V gene has CDR1 SGHVS and CDR2 FNYEAQ. The CDR3 totals 12 residues. Trimming took off 5 bases at V and 9 bases at J, with 13 bases between the two ends. CDR3 amino acids: CASSRLGEKAFF. The CDR3 DNA follows: TGTGCCAGCAGCCGCCTTGGAGAAAAAGCTTTCTTT.

The V and J genes are TRBV7-2 and TRBJ2-2; possibly TRBD2 for D (5 bases). The V end lost 1 base, the J end lost 8 bases, and 14 bases lay between the germline ends. Germline V lookup: CDR1 SGHTA, CDR2 FQGNSA. This CDR3 is built from 15 residues. The CDR3 nucleotides read TGTGCCAGCAGCTTAGTTGCGGGTCAGGAAGGGGAGCTGTTTTTT. Encoded protein: CASSLVAGQEGELFF.